The 29 T cell receptor beta chains reported below all come from one sample, sequenced in a study of T cells in Graves' hyperthyroidism and ophthalmopathy. Regions amplified from RNA transcripts were the TCR beta CDR3 regions. A set of HTBI primers served as the primers for a first-round RT-PCR of the TCR CDR3. MiXCR, applied by TCRdb to the multiplex PCR reads, yields one record per CDR3 protein. The sample gives some 490,000 distinct CDR3 sequences, 22% of which show up once; approximately 54% is in the top ten. The sequenced sample was blood. The receptors originated from a woman aged 70-85 years with Graves' ophthalmopathy.

In this sample, this clonotype turned up many times. The chain recombines TRBV2 with TRBJ2-1, with 9 bases aligning to TRBD1. This CDR3 comprises 11 residues. Germline trimming cut 8 bases from V and 8 bases from J; bases unmatched to any gene: 1. Germline loops: CDR1 SNHLY, CDR2 FYNNEI. DNA for the CDR3: TGTGCCAGCGGACAGGGGTATGAGCAGTTCTTC. It translates to CASGQGYEQFF.

V usage is TRBV12-3 or TRBV12-4 and J usage is TRBJ2-4, with D perhaps matching TRBD1 (5 bases). The CDR3 runs to 14 residues. Deletions cut 7 bases from V and 10 bases from J, with 20 bases between. This CDR3 reads CASTLGHSGVIQYF. In DNA, the CDR3 is TGTGCCAGCACCTTAGGACATAGTGGGGTAATTCAGTACTTC.

This chain connects TRBV6-1 to TRBJ2-7, with 15 nucleotides matching TRBD2. The ends lost 5 bases at V and 5 bases at J; junction bases unmatched: 10. Germline V gene sequence: CDR1 MNHNS, CDR2 SASEGT. The CDR3 runs to 17 residues. The CDR3 loop reads CASSPPGLAGGSNEQYF. The CDR3 DNA follows: TGTGCCAGCAGTCCCCCGGGACTAGCGGGAGGTTCGAACGAGCAGTACTTC.

This clonotype was detected many times. The chain carries TRBV29-1 and TRBJ1-1; 9 nucleotides line up with TRBD1. The V and J ends lost 7 bases and 10 bases, in that order; junction bases with no gene match: 7. Germline V CDR1 and CDR2: SQVTM, ANQGSEA. This CDR3 region has 11 residues. The CDR3 DNA is TGCAGCGCCGACAGGGGGGACCGAGCTTTCTTT. It translates to CSADRGDRAFF. Full variable domain (outside the CDR3, taken from reference TRBV29-1 and TRBJ1-1): SAVISQKPSRDICQRGTSLTIQCQVDSQVTMMFWYRQQPGQSLTLIATANQGSEATYESGFVIDKFPISRPNLTFSTLTVSNMSPEDSSIYLCSADRGDRAFFGQGTRLTVV.

Concerning this clonotype itself: An end of the junction differs from the germline gene, which may be a read error. CDR3: CASLEGGTGKLFF. The CDR3 nucleotides are TGTGCCAGCCTTGAGGGAGGCACCGGGAAGCTGTTTTTT. The chain links TRBV12-3 or TRBV12-4 to TRBJ2-2; tentative D call: TRBD2 (6 bases). The CDR3 is made up of 13 amino acids.

The chain joins TRBV7-2 to TRBJ2-2; 8 nucleotides agree with TRBD1. The CDR3 has 14 amino acids. V trimming: 6 bases; J trimming: 6 bases; junction bases outside the gene matches: 6. CDR1 SGHTA and CDR2 FQGNSA come from the germline V gene. CDR3 amino acids: CASRRAGGAGELFF. CDR3 nucleotide sequence: TGTGCCAGCAGGCGGGCAGGGGGCGCCGGGGAGCTGTTTTTT.

The CDR3 protein is CSVEGGLAGEGQETQYF. In DNA form, the CDR3 reads TGCAGCGTTGAGGGTGGACTAGCGGGAGAGGGGCAGGAGACCCAGTACTTC. The chain uses TRBV29-1 and TRBJ2-5; 13 positions match TRBD2. V trimming: 3 bases; J trimming: 5 bases; junction bases outside the gene matches: 12. This CDR3 has 17 amino acids. Per the germline V gene, CDR1 is SQVTM and CDR2 is ANQGSEA.

This chain uses TRBV7-3 with TRBJ2-2, with a weak D call TRBD2 (5 bases). Germline CDR1 and CDR2: SGHTA and FQGTGA. V was shortened by 1 base and J by 5 bases, with 11 bases between the two germline ends. The CDR3 spans 15 residues. This chain's CDR3 is CASSLNLGITGELFF. DNA for the CDR3: TGTGCCAGCAGCTTAAACCTCGGGATAACCGGGGAGCTGTTTTTT.

This clonotype was observed a few times. This CDR3 reads CAILKQPNTGELFF. DNA for the CDR3: TGTGCCATCTTAAAACAACCGAACACCGGGGAGCTGTTTTTT. The rearrangement links TRBV10-3 to TRBJ2-2; D is unclear. Per germline, CDR1 ENHRY and CDR2 SYGVKD. This CDR3 region has 14 residues. V lost 8 bases, J lost 0 bases, and 10 bases lay in between.

The chain combines TRBV19 with TRBJ2-7; D unclear. Germline V gene sequence: CDR1 LNHDA, CDR2 SQIVND (reference sequence). V dropped 3 bases and J dropped 6 bases, with 15 bases sitting between them. The CDR3 length is 14 residues. CDR3 residues: CASSIGLQVAEQYF. The CDR3 DNA sequence: TGTGCCAGTAGTATTGGGCTCCAGGTGGCCGAGCAGTACTTC.

The V call is TRBV3-1, the J call TRBJ1-5; TRBD1 matches 7 bases. The CDR3 totals 14 residues. Germline V gene sequence: CDR1 LGHDT, CDR2 YNNKEL (reference sequence). Unmatched junction bases numbered 3, after V lost 5 bases and J lost 2 bases. CDR3 loop: CASSADRGNQPQHF. In DNA, the CDR3 is TGTGCCAGCAGCGCAGACAGGGGCAATCAGCCCCAGCATTTT.

The table lists this clonotype with a few counts. The chain uses TRBV5-1 and TRBJ1-2; tentatively, D is TRBD1 (5 bases). From germline, CDR1 is SGHRS and CDR2 YFSETQ. V was shortened by 0 bases and J by 4 bases, with 7 bases between the two germline ends. The CDR3 spans 13 residues. CDR3: CASSLEQGYGYTF. The DNA for the CDR3 is TGCGCCAGCAGCTTGGAGCAGGGCTATGGCTACACCTTC.

For this clonotype: A much larger clone lies one base from this, so it may be a read error. The conserved phenylalanine or tryptophan is not found at the CDR3 terminus, so this likely reflects a read error. This rearrangement joins TRBV12-3 or TRBV12-4 to TRBJ2-3; 9 bases are a match to TRBD2. The CDR3 sequence is 15 residues long. Unmatched junction bases numbered 7, after V lost 6 bases and J lost 3 bases. The DNA for the CDR3 is TGTGCCAGCAGATCCCGAAGCGGGAGGACAGATACGCAGTATCTT. Protein sequence: CASRSRSGRTDTQYL.

This clonotype was seen only a few times. The gene calls are TRBV7-2 and TRBJ2-5; maybe TRBD1 (6 bases). The germline CDR1 and CDR2 sequences are SGHTA and FQGNSA. Trimming stripped 5 bases from V and 3 bases from J, with 13 bases between. CDR3 length equals 14 residues. Written as DNA, the CDR3 is TGTGCCAGCAGCCTCCGGACAGCCAAAGAGACCCAGTACTTC. Protein: CASSLRTAKETQYF. The full variable domain, in which reference TRBV7-2 and TRBJ2-5 provide the parts outside the CDR3, is GAGVSQSPSNKVTEKGKDVELRCDPISGHTALYWYRQSLGQGLEFLIYFQGNSAPDKSGLPSDRFSAERTGGSVSTLTIQRTQQEDSAVYLCASSLRTAKETQYFGPGTRLLVL.

This clonotype was observed a handful of times. J is TRBJ2-2 and V is TRBV7-9, with no clear D. The CDR3 is 15 amino acids. Trimming left V 0 bases short and J 4 bases short, with 9 bases between. Germline CDR1 and CDR2: SEHNR and FQNEAQ (reference sequence). The CDR3 loop is CASSLAAVATGELFF. For the CDR3, the DNA is TGTGCCAGCAGCTTAGCGGCGGTGGCCACCGGGGAGCTGTTTTTT.

This clonotype has at least ten counts. The chain joins TRBV2 to TRBJ2-1, with TRBD2 as a possible D gene (5 bases). The V gene's germline CDR1 is SNHLY and CDR2 FYNNEI. The CDR3 sequence is 15 residues long. V dropped 6 bases and J dropped 0 bases, with 12 bases sitting between them. This CDR3 is CASRLLTSSYNEQFF. The DNA for the CDR3 is TGTGCCAGCAGACTTCTTACTAGCTCCTACAATGAGCAGTTCTTC.

Many counts were recorded for this clonotype. The CDR3 region has the DNA TGTGCCAGCAGCTTCGGACAGGGAGGTTCACCCCTCCACTTT. It is translated as CASSFGQGGSPLHF. The chain carries TRBV11-2 and TRBJ1-6; 8 nucleotides align to TRBD1. With 3 bases clipped from V and 9 bases from J, the junction kept 4 bases outside the gene matches. The length of the CDR3 is 14 residues. Germline lookup yields CDR1 SGHAT and CDR2 FQNNGV. Supplemented by reference TRBV11-2 and TRBJ1-6, the full variable domain reads EAGVAQSPRYKIIEKRQSVAFWCNPISGHATLYWYQQILGQGPKLLIQFQNNGVVDDSQLPKDRFSAERLKGVDSTLKIQPAKLEDSAVYLCASSFGQGGSPLHFGNGTRLTVT.

This clonotype was found a few times. The rearrangement uses TRBV10-3 and TRBJ2-5; D is perhaps TRBD2 (6 bases). Germline CDR1 is ENHRY and CDR2 is SYGVKD. Trimming stripped 4 bases from V and 4 bases from J, with 16 bases between. This CDR3 has 15 amino acids. The DNA for the CDR3 is TGTGCCATCAGTGTCCATAGCCTCGGGGGAGAGACCCAGTACTTC. Protein product: CAISVHSLGGETQYF.

The CDR3 coding sequence is TGTGCCTGGAAGACAGCCTACGAGCAGTACTTC. Its translation is CAWKTAYEQYF. This rearrangement joins TRBV30 to TRBJ2-7; tentative D call: TRBD1 (5 bases). The V gene lost 4 bases and the J gene lost 2 bases, with 6 bases spanning the gap. Germline V gene sequence: CDR1 GTSNPN, CDR2 SVGIG (reference sequence). The CDR3 spans 11 residues.

This sequence joins TRBV13 and TRBJ1-1; D might be TRBD1 (5 bases). The length of the CDR3 is 14 residues. The germline gives CDR1 PRHDT, CDR2 FYEKMQ (reference sequence). V gave up 5 bases and J gave up 2 bases, with 12 bases separating them. The CDR3, as DNA: TGTGCCAGCAGCACCGGGGGGATAAACACTGAAGCTTTCTTT. Protein sequence: CASSTGGINTEAFF.

The chain employs TRBV19 and TRBJ1-6, with 9 positions matching TRBD1. CDR1 and CDR2 (germline): LNHDA, SQIVND (reference sequence). This CDR3 has 16 amino acids. V lost 5 bases, J lost 10 bases, and 12 bases stayed unmatched. CDR3 DNA: TGTGCCAGTAGTGGAATCGGGACAGGGAATCCATCACCCCTCCACTTT. This codes for CASSGIGTGNPSPLHF.

The V gene is TRBV27, the J gene TRBJ2-1, with 7 bases that match TRBD1. Per the germline V gene, CDR1 is MNHEY and CDR2 is SMNVEV (reference sequence). V shed 4 bases, J shed 4 bases, and the junction held 4 bases outside the gene matches. The CDR3 has 14 residues. As DNA, the CDR3 is TGTGCCAGCAGTTCAGGGGGTTTGTACAATGAGCAGTTCTTC. Its translation is CASSSGGLYNEQFF.

In its sample, this clonotype was seen many times. The DNA for the CDR3 is TGTGCCAGCAAGGACGTTGGTGGGTTCCAGCCCCAGCATTTT. This sequence encodes CASKDVGGFQPQHF. The chain carries TRBV28 and TRBJ1-5; D is unclear. Germline CDR1 and CDR2: MDHEN and SYDVKM. V was cut by 7 bases and J by 7 bases, with 17 bases left in between. The length of the CDR3 is 14 residues.

This clonotype has ten or more counts. The chain has TRBV5-1 and TRBJ2-1; no clear D gene. CDR1 and CDR2 (germline): SGHRS, YFSETQ. V lost 2 bases, J lost 9 bases, and 12 bases lay in between. This CDR3 contains 13 residues. CDR3: CASSLGPVSEQFF. DNA of the CDR3: TGCGCCAGCAGCTTAGGGCCCGTGAGTGAGCAGTTCTTC.

The chain employs TRBV24-1 and TRBJ2-5; D unresolved. With 4 bases removed from V and 5 bases from J, the gap between germline ends came to 7 bases. Germline V gene data show CDR1 as KGHDR and CDR2 as SFDVKD. The CDR3 spans 12 residues. DNA of the CDR3: TGTGCCACCAGTGACTTGGCGGAGACCCAGTACTTC. It is translated as CATSDLAETQYF.

The chain employs TRBV2 and TRBJ1-2; possibly TRBD1 for D (6 bases). This CDR3 has 15 residues. The V end lost 6 bases, the J end lost 4 bases, and 18 bases lay between the germline ends. The germline V gene has CDR1 SNHLY and CDR2 FYNNEI. This CDR3 is CASSATEGVVYGYTF. The CDR3 DNA reads TGTGCCAGCAGCGCCACAGAGGGGGTGGTCTATGGCTACACCTTC.

The sample holds many counts of this clonotype. This chain links TRBV27 with TRBJ2-1; possible D gene TRBD2, 5 bases. The CDR3 is made up of 12 amino acids. V was shortened by 4 bases and J by 9 bases, with 10 bases between the two germline ends. Germline CDR1 is MNHEY and CDR2 is SMNVEV (reference sequence). CDR3 nucleotide sequence: TGTGCCAGCAGTTCTCCGGGGAGTGAGCAGTTCTTC. This sequence encodes CASSSPGSEQFF.

The chain couples TRBV5-1 to TRBJ2-3; weak D call: TRBD2 (6 bases). V was shortened by 4 bases and J by 0 bases, with 12 bases between the two germline ends. The CDR3 totals 15 residues. The V gene's germline CDR1 is SGHRS and CDR2 YFSETQ. CDR3 in amino acids: CASSLGTRSTDTQYF. CDR3 DNA: TGCGCCAGCAGCCTTGGGACTCGCAGCACAGATACGCAGTATTTT.

This clonotype was recorded once. The genes are TRBV7-9 and TRBJ2-5; 7 nucleotides line up with TRBD2. Germline-derived CDR1 and CDR2 are SEHNR and FQNEAQ (reference sequence). The CDR3 spans 14 residues. The trim removed 5 bases at V and 5 bases at J, leaving 8 bases unmatched. The DNA for the CDR3 is TGTGCCAGCAGCGGGGAGGGCCTTTGGGAGACCCAGTACTTC. Its translation: CASSGEGLWETQYF.